Below are 23 T cell receptor beta chains sequenced from a single sample in a study of blood T cell repertoires in COVID-19. TCRdb keeps only in-frame clones here, not all; method: immunoSEQ multiplex PCR. In the table there are about 200,000 clones, 92% of which are singletons. The source material was peripheral blood. All receptors derive from a man under 40 with acute or convalescent COVID-19.

V gene TRBV10-3 combines with J gene TRBJ2-3, with TRBD2 matching over 11 bases. This CDR3 is 15 amino acids long. The junction had 4 bases not matched to a gene; V was cut back by 6 bases and J by 2 bases. Per the germline V gene, CDR1 is ENHRY and CDR2 is SYGVKD. This CDR3 is CAIRVAGGITDTQYF. DNA for the CDR3: TGTGCCATCAGAGTAGCGGGAGGGATCACAGATACGCAGTATTTT.

The genes are TRBV28 and TRBJ2-7; D might be TRBD1 (5 bases). Between the trimmed V and J ends, which lost 6 bases and 4 bases, there was a span of 10 bases. Looked up from germline, CDR1 is MDHEN and CDR2 is SYDVKM. The CDR3 loop spans 12 amino acids. DNA for the CDR3: TGTGCCAGCAGCCCCCAGGGATACGAGCAGTACTTC. Encoded protein: CASSPQGYEQYF.

The CDR3 DNA reads TGTGCCAGCAGCAATCGCCGGGACTGGCAAGAGACCCAGTACTTC. This translates into CASSNRRDWQETQYF. The chain combines TRBV3-1 (or the pseudogene TRBV3-2) with TRBJ2-5; a possible D gene is TRBD2 (6 bases). V was shortened by 5 bases and J by 2 bases, with 15 bases between the two germline ends. CDR1 is LGHDT, CDR2 YNNKEL, per germline (reference sequence). CDR3 length equals 15 residues.

The chain has TRBV5-1 and TRBJ1-6; 8 nucleotides match TRBD1. Germline values: CDR1 SGHRS, CDR2 YFSETQ. Trimming removed 4 bases from V and 5 bases from J; junction bases left unmatched: 11. The CDR3 sequence is 17 residues long. This CDR3 is CASSPGVDRDHNSPLHF. The CDR3, as DNA: TGCGCCAGCAGCCCTGGAGTGGACAGGGACCATAATTCACCCCTCCACTTT.

The V and J genes are TRBV6-6 and TRBJ1-1; tentatively, D is TRBD1 (5 bases). The V gene's germline CDR1 is MNHNY and CDR2 SVGAGI (reference sequence). Trimming stripped 2 bases from V and 11 bases from J, with 15 bases between. The CDR3 extends over 13 amino acids. The CDR3 sequence: CASSYEAGLEAFF. DNA of the CDR3: TGTGCCAGCAGTTACGAGGCAGGGCTTGAGGCTTTCTTT.

The chain employs TRBV5-4 and TRBJ2-5; D not certain. Trimming pared 1 base from V and 5 bases from J, leaving 9 bases between. CDR3 size: 13 residues. Germline loops: CDR1 SGHNT, CDR2 YYREEE (reference sequence). The CDR3 loop reads CASSLRVAETQYF. In DNA form, the CDR3 reads TGTGCCAGCAGCTTGCGCGTTGCGGAGACCCAGTACTTC. Complete variable domain (other parts from reference TRBV5-4 and TRBJ2-5): ETGVTQSPTHLIKTRGQQVTLRCSSQSGHNTVSWYQQALGQGPQFIFQYYREEENGRGNFPPRFSGLQFPNYSSELNVNALELDDSALYLCASSLRVAETQYFGPGTRLLVL.

This chain joins TRBV13 and TRBJ2-2; D is possibly TRBD2 (6 bases). CDR1 is PRHDT, CDR2 FYEKMQ, per germline (reference sequence). This CDR3 has 14 amino acids. V lost 1 base to trimming and J lost 8 bases, with 11 bases between them. The CDR3 sequence: CASSLDTGVGELFF. The CDR3 nucleotides read TGTGCCAGCAGCTTAGATACGGGAGTAGGGGAGCTGTTTTTT. Full variable domain (rest looked up from reference TRBV13 and TRBJ2-2): AAGVIQSPRHLIKEKRETATLKCYPIPRHDTVYWYQQGPGQDPQFLISFYEKMQSDKGSIPDRFSAQQFSDYHSELNMSSLELGDSALYFCASSLDTGVGELFFGEGSRLTVL.

This clone has just a few counts. The chain recombines TRBV5-1 with TRBJ2-7; D remains ambiguous. CDR3 length: 13 amino acids. Trimming removed 4 bases from V and 4 bases from J, with 12 bases in between. Germline-derived CDR1 and CDR2 are SGHRS and YFSETQ. CDR3 DNA sequence: TGCGCCAGCAGCGAATCTTCAGAATACGAGCAGTACTTC. It is translated as CASSESSEYEQYF.

This clone was counted once. The chain carries TRBV28 and TRBJ1-2, with D possibly TRBD1 on 6 matching bases. CDR3 length equals 16 residues. The germline CDR1 and CDR2 sequences are MDHEN and SYDVKM. V lost 4 bases and J lost 4, with 19 bases in between. The CDR3 bases are TGTGCCAGCAGTTCCTTCGACCTACAGACAGGCTATGGCTACACCTTC. Protein: CASSSFDLQTGYGYTF.

The chain recombines TRBV7-3 with TRBJ2-2; D gene ambiguous. V lost 5 bases, J lost 4 bases, and 11 bases lay in between. The CDR3 spans 14 residues. Germline V gene lookup returns CDR1 SGHTA and CDR2 FQGTGA. The CDR3 DNA reads TGTGCCAGCAGCATCCTCCCCGGCACCGGGGAGCTGTTTTTT. Translating gives CASSILPGTGELFF.

V gene TRBV4-1 combines with J gene TRBJ2-7, with D possibly TRBD2 on 6 matching bases. Germline loops: CDR1 MGHRA, CDR2 YSYEKL. V was clipped by 4 bases and J by 4 bases, with 14 bases between them. The CDR3 extends over 14 amino acids. CDR3 DNA sequence: TGCGCCAGCAGCCCCCTCCGGGACTCGTACGAGCAGTACTTC. As protein: CASSPLRDSYEQYF.

V gene TRBV5-6 combines with J gene TRBJ1-1; D might be TRBD1 (5 bases). Deletions cut 2 bases from V and 0 bases from J, with 11 bases between. This CDR3 is built from 15 residues. The germline gives CDR1 SGHDT, CDR2 YYEEEE. In nucleotides, the CDR3 is TGTGCCAGCAGCTTTACAGGCAAGATGAACACTGAAGCTTTCTTT. Protein product: CASSFTGKMNTEAFF.

The chain is built from TRBV11-3 and TRBJ2-1, with D hard to call. CDR1 is SGHNT, CDR2 YENEEA, per germline. V was cut by 0 bases and J by 4 bases, with 4 bases left in between. The CDR3 is made up of 13 amino acids. The CDR3 DNA sequence: TGTGCCAGCAGCTTAGACAGGTACAATGAGCAGTTCTTC. Residues: CASSLDRYNEQFF.

The chain has TRBV6-5 and TRBJ1-4; 9 bases agree with TRBD1. The CDR3 has 15 amino acids. The V segment lost 6 bases and the J segment 8 bases; nucleotides outside the gene matches: 10. Germline lookup yields CDR1 MNHEY and CDR2 SVGAGI. CDR3 residues: CASSQPRTGVEKLFF. The CDR3, as DNA: TGTGCCAGCAGCCAACCACGGACAGGGGTAGAAAAACTGTTTTTT.

The J gene is TRBJ1-5, the V gene TRBV28; possible D gene TRBD1, 5 bases. Germline assignment: CDR1 MDHEN and CDR2 SYDVKM. V lost 5 bases and J lost 4, with 12 bases in between. The CDR3 is made up of 14 amino acids. DNA for the CDR3: TGTGCCAGCAGTCTACGACAGAGTAATCAGCCCCAGCATTTT. Residues: CASSLRQSNQPQHF.

The V and J genes are TRBV5-4 and TRBJ2-5; maybe TRBD1 (6 bases). V lost 4 bases and J 1 base, leaving 11 bases between the germline ends. Germline CDR1 reads SGHNT; CDR2 reads YYREEE (reference sequence). CDR3 length equals 14 residues. The CDR3 DNA sequence: TGTGCCAGCAGCAAGAGAGGGGGCCAAGAGACCCAGTACTTC. Its translation: CASSKRGGQETQYF.

The chain combines TRBV7-2 with TRBJ2-1; D gene unclear. Germline V gene sequence: CDR1 SGHTA, CDR2 FQGNSA. Deletions cut 1 base from V and 0 bases from J, with 7 bases between. The CDR3 contains 15 residues. CDR3 amino acids: CASSLDRSSYNEQFF. For the CDR3, the DNA is TGTGCCAGCAGCTTAGACCGGAGCTCCTACAATGAGCAGTTCTTC.

This chain connects TRBV20-1 to TRBJ2-5; tentative D call: TRBD1 (5 bases). Trimming left V 3 bases short and J 10 bases short, with 12 bases between. Germline V lookup: CDR1 DFQATT, CDR2 SNEGSKA (reference sequence). The CDR3 has 11 residues. CDR3 loop: CSASSRAVQYF. The CDR3 DNA follows: TGCAGTGCTAGTAGCAGGGCAGTCCAGTACTTC.

The V gene is TRBV13, the J gene TRBJ2-2; TRBD1 agrees at 11 bases. Germline V CDR1 and CDR2: PRHDT, FYEKMQ (reference sequence). The CDR3 length is 16 residues. Trimming took 4 bases from V and 5 from J; bases not matched to a gene: 6. CDR3 residues: CASSYRTGGTTGELFF. The CDR3 bases are TGTGCCAGCAGCTATAGGACAGGGGGCACTACCGGGGAGCTGTTTTTT.

This chain connects TRBV5-1 to TRBJ2-7; 7 nucleotides line up with TRBD2. This CDR3 contains 14 residues. Germline-derived CDR1 and CDR2 are SGHRS and YFSETQ. V gave up 4 bases and J gave up 1 base; unmatched junction bases: 5. CDR3 amino acids: CASSRSGPSYEQYF. In nucleotides, the CDR3 is TGCGCCAGCAGCCGTAGCGGGCCATCCTACGAGCAGTACTTC.

The J gene is TRBJ2-7, the V gene TRBV29-1, with 8 bases that match TRBD2. Germline V gene data show CDR1 as SQVTM and CDR2 as ANQGSEA. There are 14 residues in the CDR3. The ends lost 4 bases at V and 1 base at J; junction bases unmatched: 6. The CDR3 loop is CSVVAGRGSYEQYF. CDR3 in DNA: TGCAGCGTTGTAGCCGGGAGGGGATCCTACGAGCAGTACTTC.

J is TRBJ1-1 and V is TRBV28; tentative D call: TRBD1 (6 bases). The CDR3 spans 15 residues. V lost 6 bases and J lost 0, with 14 bases in between. Looked up from germline, CDR1 is MDHEN and CDR2 is SYDVKM. CDR3 nucleotides: TGTGCCAGCAGACCCTTCAGGGGAATGAACACTGAAGCTTTCTTT. It specifies CASRPFRGMNTEAFF.

The chain carries TRBV6-6 and TRBJ2-3, with a tentative D call TRBD1 (5 bases). Between the trimmed V and J ends, which lost 6 bases and 6 bases, there was a span of 10 bases. Germline assignment: CDR1 MNHNY and CDR2 SVGAGI (reference sequence). The CDR3 covers 12 residues. The CDR3 reads CASRTEGDTQYF. For the CDR3, the DNA is TGTGCCAGCAGGACAGAAGGGGATACGCAGTATTTT.